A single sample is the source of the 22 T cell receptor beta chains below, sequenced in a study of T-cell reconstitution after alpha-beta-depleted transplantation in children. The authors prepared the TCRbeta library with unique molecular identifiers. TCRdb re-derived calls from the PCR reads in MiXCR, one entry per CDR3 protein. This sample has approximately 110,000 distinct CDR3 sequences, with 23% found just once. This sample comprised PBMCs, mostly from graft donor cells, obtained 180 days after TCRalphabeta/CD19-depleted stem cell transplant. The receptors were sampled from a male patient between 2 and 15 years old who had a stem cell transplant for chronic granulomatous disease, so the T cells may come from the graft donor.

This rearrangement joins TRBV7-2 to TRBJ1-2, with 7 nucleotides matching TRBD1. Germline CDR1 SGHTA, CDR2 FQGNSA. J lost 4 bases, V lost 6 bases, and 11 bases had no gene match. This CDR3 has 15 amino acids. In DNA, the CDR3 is TGTGCCAGCAGTCCAAGCGACAGGGCGATCTATGGCTACACCTTC. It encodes CASSPSDRAIYGYTF. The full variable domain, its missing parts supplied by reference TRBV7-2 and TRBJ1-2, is GAGVSQSPSNKVTEKGKDVELRCDPISGHTALYWYRQSLGQGLEFLIYFQGNSAPDKSGLPSDRFSAERTGGSVSTLTIQRTQQEDSAVYLCASSPSDRAIYGYTFGSGTRLTVV.

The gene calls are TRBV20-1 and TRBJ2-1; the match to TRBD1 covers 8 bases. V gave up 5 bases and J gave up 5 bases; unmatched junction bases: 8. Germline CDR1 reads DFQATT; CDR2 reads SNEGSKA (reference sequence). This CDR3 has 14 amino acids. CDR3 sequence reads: CSAHTGGRDNEQFF. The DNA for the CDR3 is TGCAGTGCTCACACAGGGGGAAGGGACAATGAGCAGTTCTTC.

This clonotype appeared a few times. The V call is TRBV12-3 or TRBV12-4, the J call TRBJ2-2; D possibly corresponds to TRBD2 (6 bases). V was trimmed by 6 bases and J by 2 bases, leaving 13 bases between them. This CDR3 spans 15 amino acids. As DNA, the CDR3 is TGTGCCAGCAGACCGGGACTCCAAAACACCGGGGAGCTGTTTTTT. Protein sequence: CASRPGLQNTGELFF.

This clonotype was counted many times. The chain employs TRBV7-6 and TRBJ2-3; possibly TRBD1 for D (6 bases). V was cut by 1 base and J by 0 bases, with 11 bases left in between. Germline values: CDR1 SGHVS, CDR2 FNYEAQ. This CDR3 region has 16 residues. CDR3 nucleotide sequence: TGTGCCAGCAGCTTAGGGGGGCGTTCTAGCACAGATACGCAGTATTTT. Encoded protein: CASSLGGRSSTDTQYF.

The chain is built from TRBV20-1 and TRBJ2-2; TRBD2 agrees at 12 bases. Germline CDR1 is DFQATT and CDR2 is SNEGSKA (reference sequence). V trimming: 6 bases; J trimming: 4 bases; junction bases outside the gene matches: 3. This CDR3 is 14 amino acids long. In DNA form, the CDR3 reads TGCAGTGCCTGGACTAGCGGGGTCACCGGGGAGCTGTTTTTT. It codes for CSAWTSGVTGELFF.

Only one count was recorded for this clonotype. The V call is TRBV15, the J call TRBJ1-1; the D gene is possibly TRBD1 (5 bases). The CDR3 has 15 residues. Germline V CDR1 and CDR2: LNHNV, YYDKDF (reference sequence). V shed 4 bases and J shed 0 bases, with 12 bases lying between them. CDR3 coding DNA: TGTGCCACCAGCATCTTGGGGGGAATGAACACTGAAGCTTTCTTT. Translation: CATSILGGMNTEAFF.

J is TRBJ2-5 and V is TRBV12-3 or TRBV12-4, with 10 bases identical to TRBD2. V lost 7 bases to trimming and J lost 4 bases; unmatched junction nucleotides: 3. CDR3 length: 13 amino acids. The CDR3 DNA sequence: TGTGCCAGCAAGTCTAGCGGGGGAGAGACCCAGTACTTC. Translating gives CASKSSGGETQYF.

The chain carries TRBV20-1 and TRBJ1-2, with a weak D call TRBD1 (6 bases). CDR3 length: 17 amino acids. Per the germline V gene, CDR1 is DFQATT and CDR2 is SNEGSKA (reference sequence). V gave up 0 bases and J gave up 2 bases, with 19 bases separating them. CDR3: CSARDLKAGVGNYGYTF. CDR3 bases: TGCAGTGCTAGAGATCTCAAGGCAGGGGTGGGGAACTATGGCTACACCTTC.

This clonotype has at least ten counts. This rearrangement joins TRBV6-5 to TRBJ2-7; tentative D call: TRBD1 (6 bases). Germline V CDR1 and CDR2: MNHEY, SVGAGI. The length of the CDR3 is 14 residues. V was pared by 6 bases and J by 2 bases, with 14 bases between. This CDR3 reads CASRFRDTTYEQYF. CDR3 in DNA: TGTGCCAGCAGATTCCGGGACACGACCTACGAGCAGTACTTC.

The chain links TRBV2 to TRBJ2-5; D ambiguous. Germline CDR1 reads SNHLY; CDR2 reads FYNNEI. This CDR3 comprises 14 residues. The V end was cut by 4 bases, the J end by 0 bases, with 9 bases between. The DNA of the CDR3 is TGTGCCAGCAGTGGCTCACCGTACCAAGAGACCCAGTACTTC. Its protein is CASSGSPYQETQYF.

CDR3 DNA: TGTGCCATCAGGGTGGGACTAGCGGGAGACCCCTCCAAGTTAAATGAGCAGTTCTTC. Its protein product is CAIRVGLAGDPSKLNEQFF. The chain links TRBV10-3 to TRBJ2-1; 14 bases fit TRBD2. CDR3 length: 19 amino acids. V lost 6 bases to trimming and J lost 7 bases; unmatched junction nucleotides: 17. Germline-derived CDR1 and CDR2 are ENHRY and SYGVKD.

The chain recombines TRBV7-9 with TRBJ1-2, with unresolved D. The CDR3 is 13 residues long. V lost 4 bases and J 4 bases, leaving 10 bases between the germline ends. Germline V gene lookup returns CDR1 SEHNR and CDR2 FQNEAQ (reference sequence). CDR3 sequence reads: CASSYTELYGYTF. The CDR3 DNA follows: TGTGCCAGCAGCTATACGGAGCTCTATGGCTACACCTTC.

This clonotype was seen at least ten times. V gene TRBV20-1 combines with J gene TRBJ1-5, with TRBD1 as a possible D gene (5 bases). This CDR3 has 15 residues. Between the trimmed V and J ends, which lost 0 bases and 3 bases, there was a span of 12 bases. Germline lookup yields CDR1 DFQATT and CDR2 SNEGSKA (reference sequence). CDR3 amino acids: CSAREKGLINQPQHF. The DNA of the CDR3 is TGCAGTGCTAGAGAAAAGGGACTTATCAATCAGCCCCAGCATTTT.

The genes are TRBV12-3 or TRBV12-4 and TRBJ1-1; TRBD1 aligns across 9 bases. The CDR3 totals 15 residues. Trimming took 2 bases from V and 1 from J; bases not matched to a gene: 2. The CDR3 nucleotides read TGTGCCAGCAGTTTAACAGGGGGCTGGAACACTGAAGCTTTCTTT. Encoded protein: CASSLTGGWNTEAFF.

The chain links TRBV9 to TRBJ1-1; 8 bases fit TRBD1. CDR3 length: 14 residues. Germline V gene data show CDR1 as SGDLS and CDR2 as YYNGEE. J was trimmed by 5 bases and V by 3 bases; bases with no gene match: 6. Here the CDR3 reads CASSAAGGRTEAFF. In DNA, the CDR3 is TGTGCCAGCAGCGCGGCAGGGGGCCGGACTGAAGCTTTCTTT.

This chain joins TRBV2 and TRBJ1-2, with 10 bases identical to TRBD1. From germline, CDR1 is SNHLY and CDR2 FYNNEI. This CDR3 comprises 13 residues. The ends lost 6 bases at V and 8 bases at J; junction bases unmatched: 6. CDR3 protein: CASRRTGGLGYTF. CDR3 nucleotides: TGTGCCAGCAGGAGGACAGGGGGTCTGGGCTACACCTTC. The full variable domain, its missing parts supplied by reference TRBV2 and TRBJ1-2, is EPEVTQTPSHQVTQMGQEVILRCVPISNHLYFYWYRQILGQKVEFLVSFYNNEISEKSEIFDDQFSVERPDGSNFTLKIRSTKLEDSAMYFCASRRTGGLGYTFGSGTRLTVV.

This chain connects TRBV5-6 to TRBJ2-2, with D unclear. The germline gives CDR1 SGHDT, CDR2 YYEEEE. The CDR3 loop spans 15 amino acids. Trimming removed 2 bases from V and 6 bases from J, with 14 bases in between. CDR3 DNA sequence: TGTGCCAGCAGCTTAGTCACGAATTGGGCCGGGGAGCTGTTTTTT. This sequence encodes CASSLVTNWAGELFF.

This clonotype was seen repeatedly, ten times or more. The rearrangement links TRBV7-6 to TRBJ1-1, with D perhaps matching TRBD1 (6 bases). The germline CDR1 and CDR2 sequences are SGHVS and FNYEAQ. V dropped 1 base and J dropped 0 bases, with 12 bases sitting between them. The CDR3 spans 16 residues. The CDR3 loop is CASSLGGGHLNTEAFF. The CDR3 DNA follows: TGTGCCAGCAGCTTAGGTGGGGGGCATTTGAACACTGAAGCTTTCTTT.

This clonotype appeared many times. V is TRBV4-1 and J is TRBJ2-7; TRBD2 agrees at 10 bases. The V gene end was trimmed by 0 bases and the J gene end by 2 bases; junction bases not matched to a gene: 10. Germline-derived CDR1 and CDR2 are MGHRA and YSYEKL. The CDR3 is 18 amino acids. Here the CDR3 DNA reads TGCGCCAGCAGCCAAGAAAGTACCCTAGCGGGAGTGGCCTACGAGCAGTACTTC. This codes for CASSQESTLAGVAYEQYF.

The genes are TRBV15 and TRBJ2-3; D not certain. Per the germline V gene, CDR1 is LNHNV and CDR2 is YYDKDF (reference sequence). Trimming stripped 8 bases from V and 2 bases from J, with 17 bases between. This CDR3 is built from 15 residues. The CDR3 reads CATRSVGVDTDTQYF. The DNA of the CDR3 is TGTGCCACCCGCTCCGTGGGCGTCGACACAGATACGCAGTATTTT.

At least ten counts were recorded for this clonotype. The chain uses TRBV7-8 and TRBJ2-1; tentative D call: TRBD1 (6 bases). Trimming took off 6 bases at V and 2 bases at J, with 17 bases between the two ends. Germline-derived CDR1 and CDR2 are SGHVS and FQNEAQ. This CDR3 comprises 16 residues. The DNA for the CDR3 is TGTGCCAGCAGTAAGTCACAGGGCCGAACCTACAATGAGCAGTTCTTC. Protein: CASSKSQGRTYNEQFF.

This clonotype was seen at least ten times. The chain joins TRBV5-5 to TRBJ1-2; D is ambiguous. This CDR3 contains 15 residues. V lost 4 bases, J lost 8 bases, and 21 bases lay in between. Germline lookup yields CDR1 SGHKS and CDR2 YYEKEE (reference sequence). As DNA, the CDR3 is TGTGCCAGCAGCCCTATCGATCAGAGGAGGTACGGCTACACCTTC. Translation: CASSPIDQRRYGYTF.